This T cell receptor (beta chain) was sequenced during a study of blood T cells in healthy people across ages. Study at large: About one barcoded beta molecule per two T cells came from capture by template switching.

About this clonotype itself: The target antigen is unknown.

General study findings and limits: A roughly linear fall in TCR beta diversity per million T cells was seen with increasing age.

V shed 4 bases and J 13 bases; nucleotides not matched to a gene: 9. The CDR3 covers 14 residues. Germline CDR1 and CDR2: KGHDR and SFDVKD. For the second PCR, which ran for roughly 6 to 11 cycles, a sample-barcoded 5' primer and a J-beta primer mix were used. Unique molecular identifiers of 12 random nucleotides labeled each cDNA. Every sample gave at least 2.5 million paired-end reads containing CDR3. TCRdb analysed the 5' RACE reads with MiXCR anew, one entry per CDR3 protein. The top ten clones hold about 21% of a sample with fewer than 1 million distinct CDR3 sequences, under 45% of them seen once.

The chain joins TRBV24-1 to TRBJ2-1; 10 bases are shared with TRBD1. The source of this sequence is a man between 60 and 75 years old in good health. Source material: blood. CDR3 nucleotides: TGTGCCACCAGTGAGGGGACAGGGGAAGAGACCCAGTTCTTC. This gives the protein CATSEGTGEETQFF.